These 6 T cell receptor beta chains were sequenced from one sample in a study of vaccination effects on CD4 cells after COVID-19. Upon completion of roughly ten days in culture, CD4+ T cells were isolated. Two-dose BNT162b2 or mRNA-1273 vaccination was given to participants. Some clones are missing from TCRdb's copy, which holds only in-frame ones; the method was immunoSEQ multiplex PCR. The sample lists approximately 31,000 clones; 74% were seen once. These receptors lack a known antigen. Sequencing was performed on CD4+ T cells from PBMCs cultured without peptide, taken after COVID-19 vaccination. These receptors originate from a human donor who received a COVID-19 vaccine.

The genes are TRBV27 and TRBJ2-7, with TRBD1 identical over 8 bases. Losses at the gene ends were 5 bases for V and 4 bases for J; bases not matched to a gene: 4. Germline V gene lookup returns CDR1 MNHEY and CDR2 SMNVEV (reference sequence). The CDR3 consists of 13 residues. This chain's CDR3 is CASSQGARYEQYF. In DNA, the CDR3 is TGTGCCAGCAGTCAGGGGGCGCGGTACGAGCAGTACTTC.

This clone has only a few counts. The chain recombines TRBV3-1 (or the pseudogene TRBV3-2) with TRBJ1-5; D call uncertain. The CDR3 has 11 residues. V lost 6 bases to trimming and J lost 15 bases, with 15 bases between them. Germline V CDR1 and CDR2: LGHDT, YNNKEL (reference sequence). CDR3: CASRHEPPGHF. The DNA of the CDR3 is TGTGCCAGCAGGCACGAACCGCCGGGGCATTTT.

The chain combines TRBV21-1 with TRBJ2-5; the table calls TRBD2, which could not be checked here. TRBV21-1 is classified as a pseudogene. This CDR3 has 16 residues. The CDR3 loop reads CASSVRDYRRLETQYF. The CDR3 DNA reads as TGTGCCAGCAGCGTCCGGGACTACCGGAGGCTAGAGACCCAGTACTTC.

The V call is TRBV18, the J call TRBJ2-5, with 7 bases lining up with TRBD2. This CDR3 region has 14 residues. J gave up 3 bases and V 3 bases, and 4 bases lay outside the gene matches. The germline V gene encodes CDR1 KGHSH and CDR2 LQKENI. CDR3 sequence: CASSPRLAEETQYF. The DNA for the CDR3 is TGTGCCAGCTCACCCCGTCTAGCGGAAGAGACCCAGTACTTC.

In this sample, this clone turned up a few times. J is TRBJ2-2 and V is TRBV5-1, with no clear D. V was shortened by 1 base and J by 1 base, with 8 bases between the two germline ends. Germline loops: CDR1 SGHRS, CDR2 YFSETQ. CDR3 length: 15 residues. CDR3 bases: TGCGCCAGCAGCTTGATGGACGGGAACACCGGGGAGCTGTTTTTT. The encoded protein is CASSLMDGNTGELFF.

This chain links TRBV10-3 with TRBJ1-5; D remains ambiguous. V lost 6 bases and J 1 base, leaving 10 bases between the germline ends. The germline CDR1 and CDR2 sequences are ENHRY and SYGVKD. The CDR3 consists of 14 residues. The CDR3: CAIRERESNQPQHF. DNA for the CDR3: TGTGCCATCAGGGAGAGAGAAAGCAATCAGCCCCAGCATTTT.